This T cell receptor (beta chain) derives from a study of T cell responses to AZD1222 COVID-19 vaccine. Whole-study results and caveats: No day 14 peak samples; only post-peak repertoires were characterized. In the spike-specific TCR repertoire, nearly half reportedly target unmutated variant regions. Just a handful of AZD1222 recipients were seropositive at baseline.

As to this clone: Its antigen remains unknown.

Assay: immunoSEQ multiplex PCR; the TCRdb copy retains only in-frame clones and omits some. The profile covers roughly 97,000 clones, with approximately 89% appearing a single time and around a sixth taken by the ten largest. CDR1 is KGHSH, CDR2 LQKENI, per germline. V shed 4 bases, J shed 9 bases, and the junction held 9 bases outside the gene matches. The CDR3 has 15 amino acids. The chain couples TRBV18 to TRBJ2-1; 10 bases align to TRBD1. The material was peripheral blood, obtained on day 0 of AZD1222 vaccination. This sequence originates from an adult in good health. The CDR3 nucleotides are TGTGCCAGCTCACTGAAACCGACAGGGGGCGGTGAGCAGTTCTTC. It translates to CASSLKPTGGGEQFF. Looking up the rest from reference TRBV18 and TRBJ2-1 gives the full variable domain: NAGVMQNPRHLVRRRGQEARLRCSPMKGHSHVYWYRQLPEEGLKFMVYLQKENIIDESGMPKERFSAEFPKEGPSILRIQQVVRGDSAAYFCASSLKPTGGGEQFFGPGTRLTVL.